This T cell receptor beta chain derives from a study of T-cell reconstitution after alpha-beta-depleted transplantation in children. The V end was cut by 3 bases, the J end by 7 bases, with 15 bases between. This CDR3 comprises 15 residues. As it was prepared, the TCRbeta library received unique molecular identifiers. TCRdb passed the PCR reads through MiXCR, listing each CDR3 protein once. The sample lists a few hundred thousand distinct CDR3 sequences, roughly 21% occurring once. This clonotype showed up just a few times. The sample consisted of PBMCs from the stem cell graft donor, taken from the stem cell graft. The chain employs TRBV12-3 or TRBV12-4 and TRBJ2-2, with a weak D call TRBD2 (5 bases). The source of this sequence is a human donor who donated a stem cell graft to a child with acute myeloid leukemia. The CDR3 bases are TGTGCCAGCAGTTTGCAACTAGGAATGGGCGGGGAGCTGTTTTTT. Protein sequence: CASSLQLGMGGELFF.